These 20 T cell receptor beta chains originate from one sample sequenced in a study of blood T cell repertoires in COVID-19. Measured with immunoSEQ multiplex PCR; TCRdb has only the in-frame clones, and not every one. The sample consists of roughly 200,000 clones, about 91% of them appearing once. The material sequenced was PBMCs or T cells enriched from blood (not recorded which). The receptors stem from a man aged 18 to 29 with acute COVID-19.

The rearrangement joins TRBV24-1 to TRBJ2-1; 11 nucleotides align to TRBD1. The V segment lost 1 base and the J segment 9 bases; nucleotides outside the gene matches: 13. Germline-derived CDR1 and CDR2 are KGHDR and SFDVKD. CDR3 size: 18 residues. CDR3 sequence (DNA): TGTGCCACCAGTGATTTTAGTGTCGGGACAGGGGGTTATGCTGAGCAGTTCTTC. Amino acids: CATSDFSVGTGGYAEQFF.

The chain has TRBV12-3 or TRBV12-4 and TRBJ2-3; D is ambiguous. Trimming removed 6 bases from V and 0 bases from J, with 7 bases in between. The length of the CDR3 is 13 residues. CDR3 DNA: TGTGCCAGCAGCCACTCTAGCACAGATACGCAGTATTTT. This translates into CASSHSSTDTQYF.

This clone was detected only once. This chain uses TRBV28 with TRBJ2-1; 7 bases fit TRBD2. Per germline, CDR1 MDHEN and CDR2 SYDVKM. The CDR3 is made up of 16 amino acids. V lost 5 bases, J lost 0 bases, and 7 bases stayed unmatched. This CDR3 reads CASSTLAGPSYNEQFF. The CDR3 DNA reads as TGTGCCAGCAGTACTTTAGCGGGCCCCTCCTACAATGAGCAGTTCTTC. The entire variable domain, with the rest obtained from reference TRBV28 and TRBJ2-1, is as follows: DVKVTQSSRYLVKRTGEKVFLECVQDMDHENMFWYRQDPGLGLRLIYFSYDVKMKEKGDIPEGYSVSREKKERFSLILESASTNQTSMYLCASSTLAGPSYNEQFFGPGTRLTVL.

The chain combines TRBV30 with TRBJ1-4; tentative D call: TRBD1 (6 bases). The CDR3 is made up of 14 amino acids. V was pared by 8 bases and J by 5 bases, with 18 bases between. In germline, CDR1 is GTSNPN, CDR2 SVGIG (reference sequence). DNA of the CDR3: TGTGCCGGGACTACCAGGGGTTTGAATGAAAAACTGTTTTTT. It specifies CAGTTRGLNEKLFF.

A word on this clone: The sample carries other DNA sequences with the same CDR3. This chain joins TRBV6-5 and TRBJ2-1, with TRBD2 identical over 9 bases. This CDR3 is 16 amino acids long. Germline CDR1 MNHEY, CDR2 SVGAGI. Trimming removed 0 bases from V and 0 bases from J; junction bases left unmatched: 0. The CDR3 is CASSYSAGGSYNEQFF. In DNA, the CDR3 is TGTGCCAGCAGTTACTCAGCGGGAGGCTCCTACAATGAGCAGTTCTTC.

The chain links TRBV6-1 to TRBJ2-7; 10 bases agree with TRBD2. The CDR3 length is 18 residues. After removal of 2 bases from V and 2 bases from J, the junction contained 12 bases not matched to a gene. CDR1 MNHNS and CDR2 SASEGT come from the germline V gene. As DNA, the CDR3 is TGTGCCAGCAGTGAAAACGAGTGGACTAGCGGACGTACCTACGAGCAGTACTTC. Its translation is CASSENEWTSGRTYEQYF.

This sequence joins TRBV11-3 and TRBJ1-1; TRBD1 matches 7 bases. The V gene end was trimmed by 1 base and the J gene end by 4 bases; junction bases not matched to a gene: 12. Germline V CDR1 and CDR2: SGHNT, YENEEA. There are 17 residues in the CDR3. For the CDR3, the DNA is TGTGCCAGCAGCTTAGTGATGTCAGGGGGTTTTCTCACTGAAGCTTTCTTT. It codes for CASSLVMSGGFLTEAFF.

The gene calls are TRBV28 and TRBJ1-1, with TRBD1 identical over 7 bases. CDR3 size: 13 residues. Germline V lookup: CDR1 MDHEN, CDR2 SYDVKM. The J segment lost 7 bases and the V segment lost 5 bases, leaving 7 bases of the junction unmatched. CDR3 coding DNA: TGTGCCAGCAGTCAGGGGACAGCGCTTGAAGCTTTCTTT. The encoded protein is CASSQGTALEAFF. The full variable domain, completed using reference TRBV28 and TRBJ1-1, is DVKVTQSSRYLVKRTGEKVFLECVQDMDHENMFWYRQDPGLGLRLIYFSYDVKMKEKGDIPEGYSVSREKKERFSLILESASTNQTSMYLCASSQGTALEAFFGQGTRLTVV.

The chain has TRBV24-1 and TRBJ2-1; D may be TRBD1 (6 bases). CDR1 is KGHDR and CDR2 is SFDVKD in the germline V gene. V dropped 7 bases and J dropped 3 bases, with 12 bases sitting between them. This CDR3 contains 14 residues. The CDR3 reads CATRSGDDYNEQFF. CDR3 DNA: TGTGCCACCAGATCAGGGGACGACTACAATGAGCAGTTCTTC.

The chain is built from TRBV27 and TRBJ1-6; D is unclear. Trimming pared 3 bases from V and 10 bases from J, leaving 10 bases between. Germline lookup yields CDR1 MNHEY and CDR2 SMNVEV (reference sequence). This CDR3 has 13 residues. The CDR3 region has the DNA TGTGCCAGCAGTTTTGGAACAGTCTCACCCCTCCACTTT. Protein sequence: CASSFGTVSPLHF.

The chain employs TRBV27 and TRBJ1-2; D possibly corresponds to TRBD1 (6 bases). Trimming left V 6 bases short and J 6 bases short, with 14 bases between. The CDR3 consists of 13 residues. CDR1 is MNHEY and CDR2 is SMNVEV in the germline V gene (reference sequence). In nucleotides, the CDR3 is TGTGCCAGCAGCAACAGGGTCAATGATGGCTACACCTTC. It specifies CASSNRVNDGYTF.

The chain uses TRBV27 and TRBJ2-1, with D uncertain. This CDR3 is 11 amino acids long. V was clipped by 7 bases and J by 5 bases, with 6 bases between them. The germline V gene encodes CDR1 MNHEY and CDR2 SMNVEV (reference sequence). The CDR3 sequence is CASTYDNEQFF. The DNA for the CDR3 is TGTGCCAGCACCTACGACAATGAGCAGTTCTTC.

The chain recombines TRBV19 with TRBJ2-3; D may be TRBD2 (5 bases). V shed 4 bases and J shed 3 bases, with 8 bases lying between them. The length of the CDR3 is 13 residues. Germline V gene sequence: CDR1 LNHDA, CDR2 SQIVND (reference sequence). The CDR3 DNA is TGTGCCAGTAGTACCCGGGGTACAGATACGCAGTATTTT. This encodes CASSTRGTDTQYF.

This clone occurred a few times. Other DNA sequences in this sample translate to the same CDR3. The genes are TRBV7-3 and TRBJ1-1; a weak D match, TRBD1 (5 bases). Trimming shortened V by 4 bases and J by 2 bases, and 8 bases separated the two germline ends. Germline CDR1 reads SGHTA; CDR2 reads FQGTGA. CDR3 length equals 13 residues. CDR3 nucleotide sequence: TGTGCCAGCAGCTCACAGGCAAACACTGAAGCTTTCTTT. This translates into CASSSQANTEAFF.

V usage is TRBV18 and J usage is TRBJ1-6; D is unclear. The CDR3 covers 15 residues. V dropped 6 bases and J dropped 6 bases, with 15 bases sitting between them. From germline, CDR1 is KGHSH and CDR2 LQKENI. The CDR3 coding sequence is TGTGCCAGCTCTCCGGGAGGACGGTCTAATTCACCCCTCCACTTT. This codes for CASSPGGRSNSPLHF.

The rearrangement joins TRBV7-9 to TRBJ2-7; D not certain. Germline V gives CDR1 SEHNR, CDR2 FQNEAQ (reference sequence). V shed 6 bases and J shed 5 bases, with 11 bases lying between them. The CDR3 loop spans 12 amino acids. The CDR3 region is CASSFTRNEQYF. CDR3 nucleotide sequence: TGTGCCAGCAGTTTTACCAGGAACGAGCAGTACTTC.

The gene calls are TRBV9 and TRBJ1-3; possibly TRBD1 for D (5 bases). CDR3 length: 15 residues. Germline CDR1 is SGDLS and CDR2 is YYNGEE. Trimming took 5 bases from V and 4 from J, leaving 16 bases between them. Written as DNA, the CDR3 is TGTGCCAGCAGTCCCGGGGGGTCCGGGGGAAACACCATATATTTT. Its protein is CASSPGGSGGNTIYF.

The CDR3 region has the DNA TGCGCCAGCAGCCTTTCTGCAGGGGCTTCCTACGAGCAGTACTTC. The encoded protein is CASSLSAGASYEQYF. The V call is TRBV4-1, the J call TRBJ2-7; tentatively, D is TRBD1 (6 bases). This CDR3 has 15 residues. The germline CDR1 and CDR2 sequences are MGHRA and YSYEKL. The V and J ends lost 4 bases and 1 base respectively, with 14 bases between them.

The chain is built from TRBV28 and TRBJ2-3; TRBD2 agrees at 8 bases. Unmatched junction bases numbered 12, after V lost 8 bases and J lost 2 bases. Germline lookup yields CDR1 MDHEN and CDR2 SYDVKM. The CDR3 sequence is 16 residues long. CDR3 protein: CASSGGGLSLTDTQYF. For the CDR3, the DNA is TGTGCCAGCTCGGGCGGGGGGCTGTCCCTCACAGATACGCAGTATTTT. Combining the CDR3 with reference TRBV28 and TRBJ2-3 gives the whole variable domain DVKVTQSSRYLVKRTGEKVFLECVQDMDHENMFWYRQDPGLGLRLIYFSYDVKMKEKGDIPEGYSVSREKKERFSLILESASTNQTSMYLCASSGGGLSLTDTQYFGPGTRLTVL.

Only one count was recorded for this clone. The chain combines TRBV4-1 with TRBJ1-2, with D possibly being TRBD1 (6 bases). The CDR3 has 13 residues. With 1 base removed from V and 7 bases from J, the gap between germline ends came to 10 bases. Germline V gene data show CDR1 as MGHRA and CDR2 as YSYEKL. CDR3: CASSQGGRPGYTF. CDR3 DNA: TGCGCCAGCAGCCAAGGGGGGCGTCCTGGCTACACCTTC.